This T cell receptor beta chain emerged from a study of CD8+CD57+ T cells in acquired aplastic anemia. Overall study context: The average for DNA from sorted CD4+ and CD8+ cells was around 3.4 ug. Study observations and caveats: Between the patient and control groups, CD8+ Simpson's diversity did not differ significantly. A set of twenty-nine CD8+ CDR3 sequences was shared between patients and controls, and these sequences appeared highly expressed in patients.

Trimming stripped 2 bases from V and 2 bases from J, with 6 bases between. Germline V gene lookup returns CDR1 SNHLY and CDR2 FYNNEI. CDR3 size: 13 residues. CDR3 and TCR beta VDJ profiling relied on genomic DNA as the template. TCRdb redid the calling of the reads with MiXCR, one entry per CDR3 protein. The repertoire holds about 190,000 distinct CDR3 sequences, roughly half seen once, with 16% in the top ten. In its sample, this clonotype was seen many times. The antigen is unknown. The TCR originated in a human donor in good health, serving as a control. This sequence joins TRBV2 and TRBJ1-1; unclear D gene. Sequencing used sorted CD4+, CD8+, or CD8+CD57+ T cells (not recorded which) from PBMCs. The DNA for the CDR3 is TGTGCCAGCAGTGAACAGGCCAACACTGAAGCTTTCTTT. The encoded protein is CASSEQANTEAFF.